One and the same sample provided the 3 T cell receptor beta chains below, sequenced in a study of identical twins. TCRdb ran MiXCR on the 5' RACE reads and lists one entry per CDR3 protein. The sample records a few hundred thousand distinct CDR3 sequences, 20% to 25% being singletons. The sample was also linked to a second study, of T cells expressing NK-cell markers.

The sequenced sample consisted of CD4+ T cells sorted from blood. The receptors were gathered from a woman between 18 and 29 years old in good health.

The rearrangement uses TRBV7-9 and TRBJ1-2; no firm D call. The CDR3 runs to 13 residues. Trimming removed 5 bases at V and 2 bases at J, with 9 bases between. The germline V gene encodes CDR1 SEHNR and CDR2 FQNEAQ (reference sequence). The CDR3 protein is CASSAANNYGYTF. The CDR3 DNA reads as TGTGCCAGCAGCGCAGCAAACAACTATGGCTACACCTTC.

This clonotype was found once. The CDR3 nucleotides read TGTGCCAGCAGCTGGAGGTCGGGGGCTGTGGACACCGGGGAGCTGTTTTTT. Translation gives CASSWRSGAVDTGELFF. The chain joins TRBV5-6 to TRBJ2-2; D possibly uses TRBD1 or TRBD2 (6 bases each). CDR3 length: 17 amino acids. V was pared by 3 bases and J by 3 bases, with 18 bases between. Germline assignment: CDR1 SGHDT and CDR2 YYEEEE.

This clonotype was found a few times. CDR3 DNA: TGTGCCAGCAGTACCGATGCTTGGCGGGACCCGTTCTTC. Its protein is CASSTDAWRDPFF. This sequence joins TRBV6-6 and TRBJ2-1; TRBD2 might be the D (6 bases). This CDR3 is built from 13 residues. CDR1 and CDR2 (germline): MNHNY, SVGAGI (reference sequence). V was cut by 5 bases and J by 15 bases, with 20 bases left in between.